This T cell receptor beta chain came from a study of T cells in Graves' hyperthyroidism and ophthalmopathy. Germline CDR1 and CDR2: SGHDN and FVKESK. The CDR3 has 15 amino acids. The ends were cut back, 1 base at V and 2 bases at J, with 11 bases in the middle. The TCR beta CDR3 regions underwent amplification using RNA transcripts as the source. During a first-round RT-PCR of the TCR CDR3, the HTBI primer set was used. TCRdb analysed the multiplex PCR reads with MiXCR anew, one entry per CDR3 protein. The sample has about 380,000 distinct CDR3 sequences, roughly 12% seen once. V is TRBV14 and J is TRBJ2-5; possibly TRBD1 or TRBD2 for D (5 bases each). This TCR was recovered from a man younger than 45 with Graves' hyperthyroidism that later progressed to Graves' ophthalmopathy. Sequenced input: blood. The CDR3 coding sequence is TGTGCCAGCAGCCAAGCGGGACGCCTTCAAGAGACCCAGTACTTC. This codes for CASSQAGRLQETQYF.